The 4 T cell receptor beta chains below come from one sample, sequenced in a study of a mutant IDH1 vaccine in newly diagnosed glioma. Antigens for these TCRs are unknown. Time point defined: week 47, end of study. Vaccination used 300 ug of mutant IDH1 20-mer peptide per dose, with topical imiquimod. TCRdb's copy holds only in-frame clones and misses some; the assay was immunoSEQ multiplex PCR. The sample has around 53,000 clones, around 85% seen once. This material consisted of PBMCs, taken from a glioma patient whose treatment included an IDH1 peptide vaccine. Every receptor here comes from a woman aged 25 to 39 with glioma. Some clones in this sample may be carry-over from other donors' samples.

This clone was found a few times. The gene calls are TRBV29-1 and TRBJ1-5; 9 positions match TRBD1. Germline values: CDR1 SQVTM, CDR2 ANQGSEA. V gave up 6 bases and J gave up 3 bases; unmatched junction bases: 3. The length of the CDR3 is 13 residues. This CDR3 reads CSVGTGLNQPQHF. DNA for the CDR3: TGCAGCGTGGGGACAGGGCTCAATCAGCCCCAGCATTTT.

The rearrangement joins TRBV10-1 to TRBJ2-3; D is undetermined. Germline lookup yields CDR1 WNHNN and CDR2 SYGVQD (reference sequence). The CDR3 consists of 12 residues. V was shortened by 5 bases and J by 8 bases, with 11 bases between the two germline ends. Here the CDR3 DNA reads TGCGCCAGCAGTCGTTCAGGCGGTACGCAGTATTTT. Its protein is CASSRSGGTQYF.

The chain has TRBV6-1 and TRBJ2-4; D possibly corresponds to TRBD1 (6 bases). Trimming pared 1 base from V and 6 bases from J, leaving 16 bases between. The V gene's germline CDR1 is MNHNS and CDR2 SASEGT. This CDR3 contains 16 residues. CDR3 sequence reads: CASSEVRGQGLNIQYF. CDR3 DNA sequence: TGTGCCAGCAGTGAAGTACGTGGGCAGGGGTTAAACATTCAGTACTTC.

The chain is built from TRBV18 and TRBJ1-1, with D maybe TRBD1 (6 bases). Germline V gives CDR1 KGHSH, CDR2 LQKENI. The CDR3 sequence is 15 residues long. Trimming took 6 bases from V and 0 from J, leaving 14 bases between them. This CDR3 is CASSQWDTLNTEAFF. CDR3 DNA sequence: TGTGCCAGCTCGCAATGGGACACCTTGAACACTGAAGCTTTCTTT.